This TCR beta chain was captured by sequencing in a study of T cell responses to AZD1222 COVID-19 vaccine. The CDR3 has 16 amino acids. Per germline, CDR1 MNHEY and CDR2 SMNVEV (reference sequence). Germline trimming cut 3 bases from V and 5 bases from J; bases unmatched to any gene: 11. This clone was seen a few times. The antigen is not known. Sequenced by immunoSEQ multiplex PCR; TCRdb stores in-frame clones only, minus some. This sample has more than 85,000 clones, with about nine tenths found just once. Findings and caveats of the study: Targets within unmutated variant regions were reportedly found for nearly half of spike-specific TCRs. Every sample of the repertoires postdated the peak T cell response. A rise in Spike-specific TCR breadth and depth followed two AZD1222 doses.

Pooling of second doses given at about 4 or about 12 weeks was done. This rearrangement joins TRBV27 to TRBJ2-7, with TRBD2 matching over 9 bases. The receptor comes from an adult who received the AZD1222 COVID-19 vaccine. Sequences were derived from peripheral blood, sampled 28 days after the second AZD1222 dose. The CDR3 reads CASSFEFSLAGNEQYF. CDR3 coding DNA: TGTGCCAGCAGTTTCGAATTCAGTCTAGCGGGAAACGAGCAGTACTTC.